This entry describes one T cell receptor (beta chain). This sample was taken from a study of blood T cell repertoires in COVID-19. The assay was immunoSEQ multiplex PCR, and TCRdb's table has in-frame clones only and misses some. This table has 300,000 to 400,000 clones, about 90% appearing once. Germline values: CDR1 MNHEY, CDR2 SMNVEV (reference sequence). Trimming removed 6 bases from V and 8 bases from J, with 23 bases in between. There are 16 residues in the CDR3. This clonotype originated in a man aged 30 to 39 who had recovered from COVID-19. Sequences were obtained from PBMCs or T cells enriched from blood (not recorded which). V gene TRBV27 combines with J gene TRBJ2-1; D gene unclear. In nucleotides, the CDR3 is TGTGCCAGCAGAATCCTCGCCGGCGGCGTTCGCGATGAGCAGTTCTTC. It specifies CASRILAGGVRDEQFF.